This entry describes one T cell receptor beta chain. This receptor's antigen is unknown. No quality values exist for individual bases; no much larger clone is one base distant. The sample carries other DNA sequences with the same CDR3. Including cysteine and phenylalanine, the CDR3 has 13 amino acids. The CDR3 DNA has 39 bases and is translated from base 1. Reading the germline V gene gives CDR1 MNHEY and CDR2 SVGAGI. V is trimmed back by 6 bases and J by 1 base, and the junction contains 2 bases that no gene match accounts for. The sample comes from a study of cytomegalovirus exposure and HLA in healthy donors (dated by TCRdb to 2015 to 2018). For context, the study as a whole: An earlier analysis of about 530 of the donors reported 276 Gb of sequence data and around 120 million unique TCR beta sequences obtained from about 179 million T cells. To study patterns of TCR occurrence, a later analysis re-analyzed previously published TCR beta repertoires from 500 to 850 donors and added high-resolution HLA genotyping. Rather than drawing on any new phenotypic data, the later analysis identified candidate immune exposures from TCR beta sequences and the way those sequences occurred across donors. A few DR-DQ haplotypes were treated as single units for association and clustering because of strong linkage in the cohort. All discovery cohort repertoires had been generated using a single sequencing platform. Across some 400 genotyped donors of the cohort, an average of roughly 200,000 unique TCR beta nucleotide sequences per donor were sequenced, and roughly a sixth of those sequences were non-productive. The number of donors typed differed by locus, with about 629-640 for A, B, C, DRB1 and DQB1, roughly 520 for DQA1, 600 to 610 for DPA1, and approximately 470 for DPB1. A later genetic analysis used genome-wide SNP genotypes for about 60% of the roughly 700 donors, treating that subset as a discovery cohort. Of the 350 to 450 genotyped donors, 65% to 90% fell in the genetic ancestry cluster associated with self-reported Caucasian donors. An early release that covered about 640 HLA-typed donors contained about 300 gigabases of sequencing data and 70 million to 100 million unique TCR sequences. Both class I and class II loci were covered by HLA typing, at four-digit resolution. Besides the first cohort of 666 subjects, a separate validation cohort made up of over 100 different subjects was used. To predict cytomegalovirus infection status, the study brought together high-throughput TCR immunosequencing, statistical association of individual TCRs with disease status, and machine learning. An earlier analysis of 587 of the donors used high-throughput TCR beta sequencing to judge whether each TCR beta V gene segment behaved as functional or pseudogenic. Donor age, sex, ethnicity and CMV serostatus were collected together with the repertoire data. The study aimed to test whether signatures of past pathogen exposure could be identified by cataloging public T cell receptors. The T cell repertoires of 550 to 850 subjects were profiled by immunosequencing and related to cytomegalovirus serostatus. The full study reports these points: Most TCR sequences were seen in very few donors, while some public TCRs were found in many individuals. Correlated functional status among segregating V segments might be attributable to linkage disequilibrium, but an unknown experimental factor could not be ruled out. The study listed 150 to 200 TCR beta chains as associated with cytomegalovirus. The earlier analysis of almost 600 of the donors excluded 15 to 20 rarely observed V segments, including chromosome 9 orphons, because counts were too low. Several of the top co-occurrence clusters appeared to be linked to parvovirus B19, influenza, CMV and Epstein-Barr virus, according to a later analysis. When HLA alleles, especially DR and DQ, strongly co-occurred, attributing TCR associations to individual alleles was difficult. Because the 87-base-pair reads could not distinguish some IMGT-functional V segments, including TRBV6-2 and TRBV6-3, those segments were excluded. A further reported finding was that TCR beta sequences accurately predicted the HLA-A and HLA-B alleles for most subjects in the first cohort. A group of highly shared sequence variants was considered likely to be a technical artifact of the sequencing pipeline. Broadly in line with IMGT annotations, most TCR beta V segments showed up in productive rearrangements about 87% or about 30% of the time in an earlier analysis of several hundred of the donors. In a later genetic analysis, fewer N-insertions in productive TCRs were reported among donors in an Asian-associated ancestry cluster than the approximately 670-donor mean. In a later analysis, most CMV-associated TCR beta chains were found to appear HLA-restricted, with HLA associations seemingly driven largely by CMV exposure. In a later analysis, TCR association rates were found to vary across HLA loci, with the most associated TCRs seen for DRB1 alleles and the fewest for HLA-C alleles. Sequencing depth was assumed to be roughly uniform across donors in the presence/absence analyses, though that assumption may not hold. Because some donors lacked HLA typing at each locus, the association tests relied only on the typed subset. In both the original and validation cohorts, the classifier was reported to diagnose cytomegalovirus status with high specificity and sensitivity. In vitro tests confirmed that a few of the cytomegalovirus-associated TCR beta chains recognize cytomegalovirus antigens. At a false discovery rate of 0.05, a later analysis linked around 17,000 TCR beta sequences to specific HLA alleles. This cohort had only TCR beta chains sequenced, and the lack of alpha or paired-chain data limited which features could be detected. A later analysis found that HLA-associated TCR beta chains were more clonally expanded and had lower generation probabilities than equally common non-associated chains. CMV serostatus was the only immune exposure information available for the cohort. According to the authors, the approach could potentially be generalized to other disease states and immunological phenotypes. An association between a missense DCLRE1C variant and V-gene and J-gene trimming of TCR beta chains was found in a later genetic analysis and replicated in an independent cohort.

The cohort was made up of approximately 670 healthy bone marrow donors. At the time of sampling, every cohort member was nominally healthy, though immune exposures that went unrecorded were likely present. The donor was CMV seropositive and was included in the group of some 290 seropositive cohort members. A peripheral blood sample was provided by each donor, and peripheral blood mononuclear cells were used for TCR beta sequencing. The Qiagen DNeasy Blood Extraction Kit was used to extract genomic DNA from the blood cell samples. Library preparation was by the immunoSEQ multiplex PCR assay. A mixture of 60 forward primers for TCR Vbeta segments and 13 reverse primers for TCR Jbeta segments was used in the multiplex PCR. The CDR3 region of rearranged TCR beta genes was amplified from genomic DNA by a multiplex PCR assay. Amplified TCR beta libraries were sequenced as 87-base-pair reads on the Illumina HiSeq System. Per the source publication's procedure: Across the 600 to 700 repertoires, a later analysis counted roughly 77 million unique TCR beta chains, 9 million to 14 million of which were shared by at least two donors. Raw reads were error-corrected and collapsed into unique sequences by a nearest-neighbor algorithm in which closely related sequences were merged to remove PCR and sequencing errors. To assign V, D and J gene segments, CDR3 sequences were aligned to IMGT reference sequences. For a sequence to be retained, a match of at least six nucleotides was required to both a V gene segment and a J gene segment. Rearrangements were called productive when the CDR3 lacked stop codons and stayed in frame with V and J; all others were non-productive. CDR3 was defined according to IMGT convention as the region running from the second conserved V-encoded cysteine to the conserved J-encoded phenylalanine. In an earlier analysis of around 600 of the donors, sequences lacking an unambiguous match to a single V gene segment were excluded. An earlier analysis of fewer than 650 of the donors classified V segments as functional when productive rearrangements were above 56.7% and as segregating when the standard deviation between donors was above 5%. To diagnose cytomegalovirus status from the catalog of TCR beta chain sequences, a statistical classification framework was built. A later analysis assigned V and J genes by comparing TCR nucleotide sequences with IMGT/GENE-DB human TR gene sequences. In a later analysis, CDR3 sequences and most-parsimonious VDJ recombination scenarios were assigned using the TCRdist pipeline. In a later analysis, each TCR beta chain was defined by its CDR3 amino acid sequence together with its V-gene family, and reads without a unique V-gene family were excluded. As a way to deal with suspected cross-contamination and a sequencing artifact, a later analysis dropped 450 to 700 nucleotide sequences that were highly shared and had low generation probability. For each public chain, a later analysis derived a clonal expansion index from normalized ranks of inferred template counts within each repertoire. In a later analysis, generation probabilities were computed with a VDJ recombination model fitted to out-of-frame rearrangements, and the resulting probabilities were checked against IGoR. A later analysis scored TCR-TCR, TCR-HLA and TCR-CMV co-occurrence with hypergeometric tests, applying a repertoire-size bias correction to TCR pairs. False discovery rates were estimated in a later analysis by permuting HLA or CMV assignments 20 times. A later analysis grouped co-occurring TCRs with DBSCAN, adding TCRdist sequence similarity when clustering within HLA-allele-positive subsets. Repertoires with fewer than 30,000 or more than 120,000 public chains were left out of co-occurrence clustering, as were about 5 repertoires with anomalous nucleotide sharing. TCRdb took over this immuneACCESS table, retaining in-frame rearrangements with V and J assigned. Such tables are incomplete; in checked studies, under half of the missing clones stem from an unresolved V gene, and the remainder is unexplained. That table is the source of V, J and clone size, and D and trimming were worked out from the DNA. The sample profile shows roughly 150,000 clones; about 80% of them were found once. The top ten clones comprise approximately 1.5% of the sample.

Specimen: PBMCs. Rearrangement joined TRBV6-5 to TRBJ1-1; TRBD1 fits 7 bases in the junction. The clonotype was recovered from a girl between 10 and 17 years old in good health and CMV-seropositive. The DNA sequence is as follows: TGTGCCAGCAGCAGGACAGGGAACACTGAAGCTTTCTTT. Translated, it gives CASSRTGNTEAFF.